A single sample gave rise to the 10 T cell receptor beta chains below, sequenced in a study of T cell responses to AZD1222 COVID-19 vaccine (dated by TCRdb to the early 2020s). Reading the label with the study, this specimen's time point is: baseline before first vaccination. The library was prepared using the immunoSEQ multiplex PCR assay. The table comes from immuneACCESS by way of TCRdb, which keeps in-frame sequences with V and J called. Part of the clones is missing from these tables; in studies checked, under half for an unresolved V gene and the rest for unknown reasons. Counted in this sample were under 150,000 clones; roughly 90% of them appeared once. The leading ten clones occupy around 2.8% of the sample. The sample consisted of peripheral blood, taken on day 0 of AZD1222 vaccination. All receptors come from an adult in good health.

In DNA, the CDR3 is TGTGCCAGTCACCACTGGGGATCGGGCACAGATACGCAGTATTTT. Its translation is CASHHWGSGTDTQYF. The gene calls are TRBV13 and TRBJ2-3, with D unclear. Deletions cut 9 bases from V and 1 base from J, with 17 bases between. Germline V gives CDR1 PRHDT, CDR2 FYEKMQ (reference sequence). There are 15 residues in the CDR3.

The J gene is TRBJ2-2, the V gene TRBV19, with 10 positions matching TRBD2. This CDR3 contains 16 residues. The germline gives CDR1 LNHDA, CDR2 SQIVND (reference sequence). The V gene end was trimmed by 5 bases and the J gene end by 1 base; junction bases not matched to a gene: 4. Here the CDR3 DNA reads TGTGCCAGTAGTTGGGGACTAGCGCTGAACACCGGGGAGCTGTTTTTT. Amino acid sequence: CASSWGLALNTGELFF.

Here the CDR3 reads CASSSQGARGVSDFQPQHF. The CDR3 bases are TGTGCCAGCAGCTCCCAGGGGGCTCGGGGGGTCTCGGACTTTCAGCCCCAGCATTTT. The J gene is TRBJ1-5, the V gene TRBV6-6; the match to TRBD1 covers 8 bases. Germline V CDR1 and CDR2: MNHNY, SVGAGI (reference sequence). The V segment lost 6 bases and the J segment 6 bases; nucleotides outside the gene matches: 22. This CDR3 spans 19 amino acids.

The V call is TRBV6-5, the J call TRBJ1-2; maybe TRBD1 (5 bases). There are 14 residues in the CDR3. V lost 7 bases and J lost 6, with 18 bases in between. CDR1 and CDR2 from the germline V gene are MNHEY and SVGAGI. DNA for the CDR3: TGTGCCAGCAACCACACCCGGGGGGGGAATGGCTACACCTTC. Its translation: CASNHTRGGNGYTF.

This clone was counted a single time. Other DNA sequences in this specimen translate into the identical CDR3. V is TRBV5-1 and J is TRBJ2-5; a weak D match, TRBD2 (5 bases). V lost 4 bases, J lost 5 bases, and 12 bases lay in between. The V gene's germline CDR1 is SGHRS and CDR2 YFSETQ. The CDR3 has 13 amino acids. CDR3 nucleotides: TGCGCCAGCAGCCTTACTGGGGAGGAGACCCAGTACTTC. Translating gives CASSLTGEETQYF.

The J gene is TRBJ2-2, the V gene TRBV20-1; D not resolved. The CDR3 sequence is 14 residues long. The V end lost 3 bases, the J end lost 9 bases, and 17 bases lay between the germline ends. CDR1 is DFQATT, CDR2 SNEGSKA, per germline (reference sequence). In DNA form, the CDR3 reads TGCAGTGCTAGTGAAGGCAACGGCCCCCGGGAGCTGTTTTTT. Protein sequence: CSASEGNGPRELFF.

The V gene is TRBV9, the J gene TRBJ2-7; TRBD2 agrees at 7 bases. CDR1 SGDLS and CDR2 YYNGEE come from the germline V gene. This CDR3 has 15 amino acids. The V gene end was trimmed by 0 bases and the J gene end by 3 bases; junction bases not matched to a gene: 6. The CDR3 coding sequence is TGTGCCAGCAGCGTAGCTAGCGGACCGTTCTACGAGCAGTACTTC. It codes for CASSVASGPFYEQYF. The full variable domain, rest sourced from reference TRBV9 and TRBJ2-7, is DSGVTQTPKHLITATGQRVTLRCSPRSGDLSVYWYQQSLDQGLQFLIQYYNGEERAKGNILERFSAQQFPDLHSELNLSSLELGDSALYFCASSVASGPFYEQYFGPGTRLTVT.

This sequence joins TRBV24-1 and TRBJ1-5; perhaps TRBD1 as D (5 bases). The CDR3 is made up of 12 amino acids. CDR1 KGHDR and CDR2 SFDVKD come from the germline V gene. The ends were cut back, 7 bases at V and 7 bases at J, with 10 bases in the middle. The CDR3 DNA reads as TGTGCCACCAGCCAGTCAGGGCAGCCCCAGCATTTT. Its translation: CATSQSGQPQHF.

The CDR3 spells CASRRVAGAGETQYF. The CDR3 DNA follows: TGTGCCAGCAGACGCGTAGCGGGAGCGGGGGAGACCCAGTACTTC. The chain couples TRBV6-5 to TRBJ2-5; 9 bases are a match to TRBD2. Per germline, CDR1 MNHEY and CDR2 SVGAGI. The CDR3 contains 15 residues. J lost 5 bases, V lost 6 bases, and 10 bases had no gene match.

V is TRBV2 and J is TRBJ2-1, with 12 bases identical to TRBD2. The CDR3 is 15 amino acids. From germline, CDR1 is SNHLY and CDR2 FYNNEI. J gave up 6 bases and V 6 bases, and 6 bases lay outside the gene matches. The CDR3 coding sequence is TGTGCCAGCAGGGAAAGACTAGCGGGAGCCAATGAGCAGTTCTTC. Translation gives CASRERLAGANEQFF.